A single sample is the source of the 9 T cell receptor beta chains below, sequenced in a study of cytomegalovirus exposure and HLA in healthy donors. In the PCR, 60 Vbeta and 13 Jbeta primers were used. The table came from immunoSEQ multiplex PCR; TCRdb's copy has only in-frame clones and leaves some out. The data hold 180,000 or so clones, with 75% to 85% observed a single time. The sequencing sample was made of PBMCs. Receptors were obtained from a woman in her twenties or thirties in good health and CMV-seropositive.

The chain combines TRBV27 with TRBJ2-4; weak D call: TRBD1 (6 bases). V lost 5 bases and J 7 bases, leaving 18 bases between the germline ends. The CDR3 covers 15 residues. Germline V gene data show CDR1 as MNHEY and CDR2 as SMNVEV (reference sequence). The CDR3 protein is CASSPPGQGLNIQYF. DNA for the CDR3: TGTGCCAGCAGTCCCCCGGGGCAGGGGTTGAACATTCAGTACTTC.

The CDR3 nucleotides read TGTGCCTGGAGTGTACACCAGCCCCAGCATTTT. Amino acids: CAWSVHQPQHF. The genes are TRBV30 and TRBJ1-5, with D uncertain. Germline assignment: CDR1 GTSNPN and CDR2 SVGIG (reference sequence). This CDR3 is 11 amino acids long. Trimming took 0 bases from V and 7 from J, leaving 4 bases between them.

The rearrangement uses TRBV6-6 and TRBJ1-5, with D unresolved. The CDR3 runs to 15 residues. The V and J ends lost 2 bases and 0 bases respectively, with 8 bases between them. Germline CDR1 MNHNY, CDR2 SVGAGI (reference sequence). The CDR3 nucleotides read TGTGCCAGCAGTTACGGGAGATCTAGCAATCAGCCCCAGCATTTT. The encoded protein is CASSYGRSSNQPQHF.

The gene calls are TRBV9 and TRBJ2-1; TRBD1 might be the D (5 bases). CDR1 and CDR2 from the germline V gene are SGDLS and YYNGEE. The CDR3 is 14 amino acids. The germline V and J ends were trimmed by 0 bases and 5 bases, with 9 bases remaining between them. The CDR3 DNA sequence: TGTGCCAGCAGCGTAGGGGGCTCTAACAATGAGCAGTTCTTC. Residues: CASSVGGSNNEQFF.

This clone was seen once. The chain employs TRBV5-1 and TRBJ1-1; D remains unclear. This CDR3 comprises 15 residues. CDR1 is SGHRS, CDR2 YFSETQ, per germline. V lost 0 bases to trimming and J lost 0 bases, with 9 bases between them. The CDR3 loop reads CASSLGMGMNTEAFF. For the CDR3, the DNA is TGCGCCAGCAGCTTGGGTATGGGCATGAACACTGAAGCTTTCTTT.

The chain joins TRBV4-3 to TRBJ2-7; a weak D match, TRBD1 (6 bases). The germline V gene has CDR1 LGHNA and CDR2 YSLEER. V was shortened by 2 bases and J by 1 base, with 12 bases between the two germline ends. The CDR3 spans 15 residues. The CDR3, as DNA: TGCGCCAGCAGCCAAATGGGACAACCGTCCTACGAGCAGTACTTC. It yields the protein CASSQMGQPSYEQYF.

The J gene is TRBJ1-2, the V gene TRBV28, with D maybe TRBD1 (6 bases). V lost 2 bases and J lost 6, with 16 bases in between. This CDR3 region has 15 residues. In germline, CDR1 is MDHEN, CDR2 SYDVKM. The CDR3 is CASSLLGQGWDGYTF. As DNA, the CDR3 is TGTGCCAGCAGTTTACTGGGACAAGGGTGGGATGGCTACACCTTC.

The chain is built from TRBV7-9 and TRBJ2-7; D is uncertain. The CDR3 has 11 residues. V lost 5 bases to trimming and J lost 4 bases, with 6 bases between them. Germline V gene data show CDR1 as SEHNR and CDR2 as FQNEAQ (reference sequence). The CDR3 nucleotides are TGTGCCAGCAGCGTCGGTTACGAGCAGTACTTC. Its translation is CASSVGYEQYF.

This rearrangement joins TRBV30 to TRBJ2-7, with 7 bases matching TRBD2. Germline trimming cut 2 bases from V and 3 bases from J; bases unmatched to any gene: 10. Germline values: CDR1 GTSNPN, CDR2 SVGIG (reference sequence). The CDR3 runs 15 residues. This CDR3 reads CAWSPAGGSSYEQYF. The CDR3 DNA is TGTGCCTGGAGTCCCGCCGGGGGGAGTAGCTACGAGCAGTACTTC.